The 27 T cell receptor beta chains presented below share a single source sample, sequenced in a study of persistence of HIV-infected CD4 T cells. Antigens of these TCRs are unknown. Sequencing used immunoSEQ version 4 in survey mode. Profiled with immunoSEQ multiplex PCR; TCRdb holds only in-frame clones, not every one. The repertoire holds 40,000 or so clones, with 88% as singletons. Cells were stimulated nonspecifically with anti-CD3/anti-CD28 magnetic beads. Responding CD4+ T cells were sorted by upregulation of both CD40 ligand and CD69. The source was CD4+ T cells sorted from PBMCs after approximately 19-hour stimulation, collected from a patient who received antiretroviral therapy. These receptors originate from an adult woman with HIV who was CMV-seropositive.

In its sample, this clone was seen a few times. V is TRBV3-1 (or the pseudogene TRBV3-2) and J is TRBJ1-5; D is ambiguous. The CDR3 length is 14 residues. With 0 bases removed from V and 3 bases from J, the gap between germline ends came to 6 bases. In germline, CDR1 is LGHDT, CDR2 YNNKEL (reference sequence). The DNA of the CDR3 is TGTGCCAGCAGCCAAGACAGCTCCAATCAGCCCCAGCATTTT. Translating it yields CASSQDSSNQPQHF.

The chain employs TRBV9 and TRBJ2-1; D not certain. Trimming took 1 base from V and 4 from J, leaving 21 bases between them. Germline lookup yields CDR1 SGDLS and CDR2 YYNGEE. The CDR3 contains 18 residues. CDR3 nucleotides: TGTGCCAGCAGCGTAAGTCCCCTTGGGCAAGGAGAGTACAATGAGCAGTTCTTC. Translating gives CASSVSPLGQGEYNEQFF.

The genes are TRBV12-3 or TRBV12-4 and TRBJ2-5; D gene unclear. The CDR3 is 13 amino acids. Trimming removed 1 base at V and 7 bases at J, with 10 bases between. The CDR3 sequence: CASSLGAKGTQYF. The CDR3 DNA reads TGTGCCAGCAGTTTAGGAGCGAAGGGGACCCAGTACTTC.

The chain couples TRBV6-1 to TRBJ2-1; 8 bases line up with TRBD2. CDR3 length: 16 amino acids. J lost 10 bases, V lost 0 bases, and 11 bases had no gene match. Germline V gene sequence: CDR1 MNHNS, CDR2 SASEGT. The CDR3 DNA reads TGTGCCAGCAGTGAAGCATCGGGGGGGGCGCCGTTCGAGCAGTTCTTC. This encodes CASSEASGGAPFEQFF.

V is TRBV5-1 and J is TRBJ1-4; tentative D call: TRBD1 (5 bases). Trimming took 4 bases from V and 4 from J, leaving 14 bases between them. The CDR3 runs 15 residues. Germline V CDR1 and CDR2: SGHRS, YFSETQ. The DNA for the CDR3 is TGCGCCAGCAGCGCGTTCGGGACGGGTAATGAAAAACTGTTTTTT. Amino acids: CASSAFGTGNEKLFF.

This rearrangement joins TRBV2 to TRBJ2-7, with no clear D. This CDR3 contains 12 residues. Germline lookup yields CDR1 SNHLY and CDR2 FYNNEI. V was cut by 6 bases and J by 3 bases, with 9 bases left in between. CDR3 protein: CASRPLHYEQYF. The CDR3 bases are TGTGCCAGCAGACCTCTACACTACGAGCAGTACTTC.

The rearrangement uses TRBV7-2 and TRBJ1-1; D may be TRBD1 (5 bases). The V and J ends lost 0 bases and 7 bases respectively, with 12 bases between them. The CDR3 runs 14 residues. Germline assignment: CDR1 SGHTA and CDR2 FQGNSA. The CDR3 loop is CASSLAGRVDEAFF. CDR3 coding DNA: TGTGCCAGCAGCTTAGCGGGCAGGGTGGATGAAGCTTTCTTT. Looking up the rest from reference TRBV7-2 and TRBJ1-1 gives the full variable domain: GAGVSQSPSNKVTEKGKDVELRCDPISGHTALYWYRQSLGQGLEFLIYFQGNSAPDKSGLPSDRFSAERTGGSVSTLTIQRTQQEDSAVYLCASSLAGRVDEAFFGQGTRLTVV.

The V and J genes are TRBV18 and TRBJ2-1; D is unresolved. The CDR3 contains 13 residues. The germline CDR1 and CDR2 sequences are KGHSH and LQKENI. Trimming shortened V by 5 bases and J by 2 bases, and 7 bases separated the two germline ends. For the CDR3, the DNA is TGTGCCAGCTCAGATGCGACCTACAATGAGCAGTTCTTC. Translated, it gives CASSDATYNEQFF.

CDR3 bases: TGTGCCAGCAGCTTGATTGCCGGGACAGGGGGCCACAATGAGCAGTTCTTC. It specifies CASSLIAGTGGHNEQFF. This chain connects TRBV7-3 to TRBJ2-1; 12 nucleotides agree with TRBD1. V trimming: 3 bases; J trimming: 5 bases; junction bases outside the gene matches: 8. This CDR3 has 17 residues. The germline gives CDR1 SGHTA, CDR2 FQGTGA.

This clone was counted once. The chain carries TRBV19 and TRBJ2-7; the D gene could be TRBD1 or TRBD2 (6 bases each). This CDR3 contains 15 residues. The ends were cut back, 5 bases at V and 2 bases at J, with 16 bases in the middle. Germline V lookup: CDR1 LNHDA, CDR2 SQIVND (reference sequence). The CDR3 DNA reads as TGTGCCAGTAGTTCCCCCCGGGGGCAAGCCTACGAGCAGTACTTC. Its protein product is CASSSPRGQAYEQYF.

The V gene is TRBV5-1, the J gene TRBJ2-5; 8 bases agree with TRBD1. This CDR3 has 15 residues. The germline V gene encodes CDR1 SGHRS and CDR2 YFSETQ. Unmatched junction bases numbered 7, after V lost 2 bases and J lost 4 bases. The CDR3 DNA reads TGCGCCAGCAGCTTAAACAGGGGGAGTGGAGAGACCCAGTACTTC. This translates into CASSLNRGSGETQYF.

The V gene is TRBV2, the J gene TRBJ1-6; TRBD1 is a possible D gene (5 bases). This CDR3 has 13 residues. V was shortened by 4 bases and J by 10 bases, with 11 bases between the two germline ends. Looked up from germline, CDR1 is SNHLY and CDR2 is FYNNEI. The CDR3 region has the DNA TGTGCCAGCAGTGTTCAGGGTGGATCACCCCTCCACTTT. Translating it yields CASSVQGGSPLHF.

This clone was detected a few times. This rearrangement joins TRBV15 to TRBJ1-5; D unresolved. The germline V gene has CDR1 LNHNV and CDR2 YYDKDF (reference sequence). With 0 bases removed from V and 6 bases from J, the gap between germline ends came to 6 bases. The CDR3 loop spans 13 amino acids. CDR3 coding DNA: TGTGCCACCAGCAGAGATCCTGGTCAGCCCCAGCATTTT. Translation: CATSRDPGQPQHF.

CDR3 sequence reads: CASYRDGPYGYTF. The CDR3 nucleotides read TGCGCCAGCTATCGGGACGGCCCTTATGGCTACACCTTC. J is TRBJ1-2 and V is TRBV5-1; possible D gene TRBD1, 5 bases. From germline, CDR1 is SGHRS and CDR2 YFSETQ. This CDR3 spans 13 amino acids. V lost 7 bases, J lost 5 bases, and 15 bases lay in between.

This clone was observed a handful of times. The chain employs TRBV6-5 and TRBJ1-5, with D possibly matching TRBD1 (6 bases). The CDR3 extends over 14 amino acids. V was cut by 6 bases and J by 1 base, with 10 bases left in between. Germline loops: CDR1 MNHEY, CDR2 SVGAGI. CDR3 DNA sequence: TGTGCCAGCAGCCAAGGGGGAAGCAATCAGCCCCAGCATTTT. Its translation: CASSQGGSNQPQHF.

The genes are TRBV10-3 and TRBJ1-1, with TRBD1 as a possible D gene (6 bases). The V end lost 6 bases, the J end lost 1 base, and 12 bases lay between the germline ends. The CDR3 loop spans 14 amino acids. The germline CDR1 and CDR2 sequences are ENHRY and SYGVKD. CDR3 DNA sequence: TGTGCCATCAGGGAAACAGGGTCGAACACTGAAGCTTTCTTT. As protein: CAIRETGSNTEAFF.

The count of this clone is one. The V call is TRBV5-1, the J call TRBJ1-2, with D unclear. The ends were cut back, 0 bases at V and 2 bases at J, with 2 bases in the middle. Germline V gives CDR1 SGHRS, CDR2 YFSETQ. The CDR3 length is 12 residues. This CDR3 is CASSLDNYGYTF. DNA of the CDR3: TGCGCCAGCAGCTTGGACAACTATGGCTACACCTTC.

The genes are TRBV5-1 and TRBJ1-1; D is undetermined. This CDR3 comprises 15 residues. Germline CDR1 reads SGHRS; CDR2 reads YFSETQ. Trimming pared 5 bases from V and 3 bases from J, leaving 17 bases between. CDR3 nucleotides: TGCGCCAGCAGGTACCATGGCAGCCTCGACACTGAAGCTTTCTTT. Its protein product is CASRYHGSLDTEAFF. Looking up the rest from reference TRBV5-1 and TRBJ1-1 gives the full variable domain: KAGVTQTPRYLIKTRGQQVTLSCSPISGHRSVSWYQQTPGQGLQFLFEYFSETQRNKGNFPGRFSGRQFSNSRSEMNVSTLELGDSALYLCASRYHGSLDTEAFFGQGTRLTVV.

The chain uses TRBV9 and TRBJ1-3; D is uncertain. Per the germline V gene, CDR1 is SGDLS and CDR2 is YYNGEE. This CDR3 contains 13 residues. V shed 1 base and J shed 0 bases, with 2 bases lying between them. DNA for the CDR3: TGTGCCAGCAGCGTAACCTCTGGAAACACCATATATTTT. Residues: CASSVTSGNTIYF.

The V call is TRBV19, the J call TRBJ1-5; TRBD1 matches at 7 bases. Germline V gene lookup returns CDR1 LNHDA and CDR2 SQIVND (reference sequence). The length of the CDR3 is 16 residues. Unmatched junction bases numbered 11, after V lost 6 bases and J lost 3 bases. This chain's CDR3 is CASSPTGDSLNQPQHF. In nucleotides, the CDR3 is TGTGCCAGTAGCCCAACAGGGGATTCCCTCAATCAGCCCCAGCATTTT.

The chain couples TRBV10-2 to TRBJ1-2; a weak D match, TRBD1 (6 bases). Germline CDR1 WSHSY, CDR2 SAAADI. V was pared by 0 bases and J by 7 bases, with 12 bases between. This CDR3 is built from 14 residues. DNA of the CDR3: TGCGCCAGCAGTGAGTCTGCCGTACAGGGTGGCTACACCTTC. Residues: CASSESAVQGGYTF.

The rearrangement uses TRBV5-6 and TRBJ1-1; 10 bases map to TRBD1. V shed 0 bases and J 5 bases; nucleotides not matched to a gene: 7. The V gene's germline CDR1 is SGHDT and CDR2 YYEEEE. The CDR3 totals 16 residues. CDR3 DNA sequence: TGTGCCAGCAGCTTGGTTGGGACAGGGGTTGGGACTGAAGCTTTCTTT. As protein: CASSLVGTGVGTEAFF.

The chain is built from TRBV5-4 and TRBJ2-1; D gene uncertain. Germline lookup yields CDR1 SGHNT and CDR2 YYREEE (reference sequence). Between the trimmed V and J ends, which lost 7 bases and 8 bases, there was a span of 19 bases. This CDR3 spans 14 amino acids. CDR3 DNA sequence: TGTGCCAGCTCTATTAGTTCGGGTACCCATGAGCAGTTCTTC. Amino acid sequence: CASSISSGTHEQFF.

This chain joins TRBV18 and TRBJ1-1; no firm D call. This CDR3 has 13 residues. Germline assignment: CDR1 KGHSH and CDR2 LQKENI. With 5 bases removed from V and 1 base from J, the gap between germline ends came to 8 bases. CDR3 loop: CASSSEGNTEAFF. The CDR3 region has the DNA TGTGCCAGCTCATCGGAGGGGAACACTGAAGCTTTCTTT.

The rearrangement joins TRBV29-1 to TRBJ2-3; no clear D gene. The germline V gene has CDR1 SQVTM and CDR2 ANQGSEA. The CDR3 contains 11 residues. V was clipped by 0 bases and J by 7 bases, with 5 bases between them. Here the CDR3 reads CSVEEGNTQYF. DNA of the CDR3: TGCAGCGTTGAAGAAGGTAATACGCAGTATTTT.

The V call is TRBV5-3, the J call TRBJ2-1; no clear D gene. TRBV5-3 is known as an ORF, though its function is uncertain. CDR3 size: 12 residues. The germline V and J ends were trimmed by 0 bases and 12 bases, with 10 bases remaining between them. The CDR3 is CARSLEALSQFF. The CDR3 DNA follows: TGTGCCAGAAGCTTGGAGGCCCTCTCGCAGTTCTTC.

The V call is TRBV19, the J call TRBJ1-2; D gene uncertain. This CDR3 contains 14 residues. Germline CDR1 and CDR2: LNHDA and SQIVND (reference sequence). The germline V and J ends were trimmed by 7 bases and 0 bases, with 12 bases remaining between them. The CDR3 nucleotides read TGTGCCAGTACTCCCTTAGGAGCTAACTATGGCTACACCTTC. Its protein is CASTPLGANYGYTF.